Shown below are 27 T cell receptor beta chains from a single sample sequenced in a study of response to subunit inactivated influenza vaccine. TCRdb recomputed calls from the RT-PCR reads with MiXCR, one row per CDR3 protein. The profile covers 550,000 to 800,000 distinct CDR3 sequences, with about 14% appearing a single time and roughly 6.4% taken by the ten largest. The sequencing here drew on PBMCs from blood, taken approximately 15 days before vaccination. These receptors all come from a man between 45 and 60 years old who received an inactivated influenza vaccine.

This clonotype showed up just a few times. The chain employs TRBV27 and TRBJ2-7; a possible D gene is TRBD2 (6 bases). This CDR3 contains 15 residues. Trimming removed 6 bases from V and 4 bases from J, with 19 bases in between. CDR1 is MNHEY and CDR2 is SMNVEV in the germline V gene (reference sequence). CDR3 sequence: CASSPLQGLYYEQYF. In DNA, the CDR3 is TGTGCCAGCAGCCCACTTCAGGGACTCTATTACGAGCAGTACTTC.

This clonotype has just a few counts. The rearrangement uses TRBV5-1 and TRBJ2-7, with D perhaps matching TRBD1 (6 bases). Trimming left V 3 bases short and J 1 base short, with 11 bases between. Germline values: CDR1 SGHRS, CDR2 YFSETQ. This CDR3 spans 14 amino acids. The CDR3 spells CASSSGQFSYEQYF. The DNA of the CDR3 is TGCGCCAGCAGCTCAGGACAGTTTTCCTACGAGCAGTACTTC.

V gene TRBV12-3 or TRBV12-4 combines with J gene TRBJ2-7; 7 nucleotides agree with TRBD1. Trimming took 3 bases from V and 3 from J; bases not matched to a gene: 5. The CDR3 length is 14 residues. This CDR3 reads CASSLGTVNYEQYF. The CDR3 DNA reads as TGTGCCAGCAGTTTGGGGACAGTGAACTACGAGCAGTACTTC.

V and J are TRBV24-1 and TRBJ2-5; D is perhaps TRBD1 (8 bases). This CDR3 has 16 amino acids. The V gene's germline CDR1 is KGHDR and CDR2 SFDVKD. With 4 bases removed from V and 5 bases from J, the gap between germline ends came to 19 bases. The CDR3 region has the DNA TGTGCCACCAGTGAAGCGGGACAGGACTACGGGGAGACCCAGTACTTC. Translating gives CATSEAGQDYGETQYF.

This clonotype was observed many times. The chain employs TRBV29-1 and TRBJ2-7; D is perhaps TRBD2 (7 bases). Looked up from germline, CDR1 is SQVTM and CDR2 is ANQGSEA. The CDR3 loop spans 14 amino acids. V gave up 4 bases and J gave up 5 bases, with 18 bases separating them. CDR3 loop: CSVASGGITHEQYF. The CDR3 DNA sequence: TGCAGCGTTGCCTCGGGGGGCATAACGCACGAGCAGTACTTC.

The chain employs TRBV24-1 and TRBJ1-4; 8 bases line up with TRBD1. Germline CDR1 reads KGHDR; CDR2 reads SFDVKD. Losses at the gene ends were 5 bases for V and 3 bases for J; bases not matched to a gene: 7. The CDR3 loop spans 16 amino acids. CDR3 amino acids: CATSGNDRGANEKLFF. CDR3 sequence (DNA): TGTGCCACCAGTGGAAATGACAGGGGAGCTAATGAAAAACTGTTTTTT.

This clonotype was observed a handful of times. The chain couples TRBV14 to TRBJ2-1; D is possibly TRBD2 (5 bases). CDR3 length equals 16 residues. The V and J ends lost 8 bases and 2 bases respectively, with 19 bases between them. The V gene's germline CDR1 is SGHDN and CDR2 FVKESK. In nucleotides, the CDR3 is TGTGCCAGCGCCCCGGTGGGAGAAAGGACCTACAATGAGCAGTTCTTC. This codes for CASAPVGERTYNEQFF.

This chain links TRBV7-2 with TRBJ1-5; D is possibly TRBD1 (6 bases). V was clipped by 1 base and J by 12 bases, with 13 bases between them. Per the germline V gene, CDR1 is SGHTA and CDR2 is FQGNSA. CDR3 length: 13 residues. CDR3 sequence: CASSLGRDRNQHF. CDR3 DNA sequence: TGTGCCAGCAGCTTAGGGAGAGACAGGAACCAGCATTTT. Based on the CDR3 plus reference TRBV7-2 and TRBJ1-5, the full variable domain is GAGVSQSPSNKVTEKGKDVELRCDPISGHTALYWYRQSLGQGLEFLIYFQGNSAPDKSGLPSDRFSAERTGGSVSTLTIQRTQQEDSAVYLCASSLGRDRNQHFGDGTRLSIL.

CDR3 region: CASSFTLKNTEAFF. CDR3 coding DNA: TGTGCCAGCAGTTTTACCCTCAAGAACACTGAAGCTTTCTTT. The genes are TRBV12-3 or TRBV12-4 and TRBJ1-1, with D unresolved. The CDR3 is 14 amino acids. V dropped 3 bases and J dropped 1 base, with 9 bases sitting between them.

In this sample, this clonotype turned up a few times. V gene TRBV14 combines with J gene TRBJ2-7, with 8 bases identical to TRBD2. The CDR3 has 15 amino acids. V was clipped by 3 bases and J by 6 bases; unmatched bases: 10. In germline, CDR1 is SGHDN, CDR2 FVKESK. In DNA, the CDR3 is TGTGCCAGCAGCCAGCTGGGCGGGGGGAGGACCGAGCAGTACTTC. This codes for CASSQLGGGRTEQYF. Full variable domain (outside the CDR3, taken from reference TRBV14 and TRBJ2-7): EAGVTQFPSHSVIEKGQTVTLRCDPISGHDNLYWYRRVMGKEIKFLLHFVKESKQDESGMPNNRFLAERTGGTYSTLKVQPAELEDSGVYFCASSQLGGGRTEQYFGPGTRLTVT.

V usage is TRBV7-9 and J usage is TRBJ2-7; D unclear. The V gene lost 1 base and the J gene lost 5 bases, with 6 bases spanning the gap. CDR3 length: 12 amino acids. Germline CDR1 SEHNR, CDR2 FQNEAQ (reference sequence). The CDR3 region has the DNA TGTGCCAGCAGCTTAGGGATCCACGAGCAGTACTTC. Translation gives CASSLGIHEQYF.

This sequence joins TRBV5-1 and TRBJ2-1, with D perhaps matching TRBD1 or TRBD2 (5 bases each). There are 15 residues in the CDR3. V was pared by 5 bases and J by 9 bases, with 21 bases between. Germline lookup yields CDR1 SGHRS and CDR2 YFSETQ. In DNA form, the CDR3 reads TGCGCCAGCAGATCTAAACAGGTGCAAAGCGGTGAGCAGTTCTTC. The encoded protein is CASRSKQVQSGEQFF. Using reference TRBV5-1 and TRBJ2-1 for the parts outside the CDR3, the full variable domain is KAGVTQTPRYLIKTRGQQVTLSCSPISGHRSVSWYQQTPGQGLQFLFEYFSETQRNKGNFPGRFSGRQFSNSRSEMNVSTLELGDSALYLCASRSKQVQSGEQFFGPGTRLTVL.

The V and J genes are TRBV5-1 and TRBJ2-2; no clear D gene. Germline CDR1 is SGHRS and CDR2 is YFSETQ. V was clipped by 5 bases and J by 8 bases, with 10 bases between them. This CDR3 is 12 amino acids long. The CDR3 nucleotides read TGCGCCAGCAGTGGTGGTCCGGGGGAGCTGTTTTTT. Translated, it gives CASSGGPGELFF.

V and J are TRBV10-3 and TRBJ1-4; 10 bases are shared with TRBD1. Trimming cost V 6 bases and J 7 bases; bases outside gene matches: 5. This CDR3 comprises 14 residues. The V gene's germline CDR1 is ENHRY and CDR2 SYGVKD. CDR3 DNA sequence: TGTGCCATCAGCGGACAGGGGGGACGTGAAAAACTGTTTTTT. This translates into CAISGQGGREKLFF.

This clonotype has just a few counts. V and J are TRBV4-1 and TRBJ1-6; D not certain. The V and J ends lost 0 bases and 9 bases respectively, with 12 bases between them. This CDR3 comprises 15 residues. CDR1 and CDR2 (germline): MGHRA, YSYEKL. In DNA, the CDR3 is TGCGCCAGCAGCCAAGATTTAAGGATTAGTTCACCCCTCCACTTT. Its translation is CASSQDLRISSPLHF.

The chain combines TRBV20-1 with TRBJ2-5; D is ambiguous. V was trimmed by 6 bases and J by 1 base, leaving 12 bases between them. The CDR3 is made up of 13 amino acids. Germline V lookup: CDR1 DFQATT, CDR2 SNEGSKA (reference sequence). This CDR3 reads CSAGRIPQETQYF. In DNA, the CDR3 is TGCAGTGCAGGCAGAATCCCCCAAGAGACCCAGTACTTC.

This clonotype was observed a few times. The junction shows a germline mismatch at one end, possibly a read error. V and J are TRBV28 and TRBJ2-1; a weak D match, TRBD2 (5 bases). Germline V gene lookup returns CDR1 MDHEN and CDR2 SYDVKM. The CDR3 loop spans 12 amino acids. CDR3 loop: CASSPRAGVALF. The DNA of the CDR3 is TGTGCCAGCAGCCCCCGCGCCGGGGTGGCGCTCTTC.

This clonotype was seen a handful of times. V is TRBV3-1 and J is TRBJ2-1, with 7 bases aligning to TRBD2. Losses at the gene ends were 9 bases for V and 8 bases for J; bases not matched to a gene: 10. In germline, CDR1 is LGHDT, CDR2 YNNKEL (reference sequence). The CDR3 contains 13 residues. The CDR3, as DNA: TGTGCCAGGAGGCGGGAGTTAGTCGATGAGCAGTTCTTC. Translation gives CARRRELVDEQFF.

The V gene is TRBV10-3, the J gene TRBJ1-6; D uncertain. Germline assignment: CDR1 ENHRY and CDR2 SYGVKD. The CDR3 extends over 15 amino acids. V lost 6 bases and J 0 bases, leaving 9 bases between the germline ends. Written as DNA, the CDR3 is TGTGCCATCAGAACCTCTGACTCCTATAATTCACCCCTCCACTTT. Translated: CAIRTSDSYNSPLHF.

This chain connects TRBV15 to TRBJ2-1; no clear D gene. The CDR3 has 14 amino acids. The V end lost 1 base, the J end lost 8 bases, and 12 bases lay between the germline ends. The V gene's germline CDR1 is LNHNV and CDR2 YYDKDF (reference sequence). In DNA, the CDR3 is TGTGCCACCAGCAGAGTCGGCCTTCCCGATGAGCAGTTCTTC. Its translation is CATSRVGLPDEQFF.

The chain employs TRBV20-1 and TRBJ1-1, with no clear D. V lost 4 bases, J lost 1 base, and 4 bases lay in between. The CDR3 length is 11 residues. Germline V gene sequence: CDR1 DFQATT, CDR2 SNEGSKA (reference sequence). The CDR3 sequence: CSATRNTEAFF. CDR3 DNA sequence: TGCAGTGCTACTAGGAACACTGAAGCTTTCTTT.

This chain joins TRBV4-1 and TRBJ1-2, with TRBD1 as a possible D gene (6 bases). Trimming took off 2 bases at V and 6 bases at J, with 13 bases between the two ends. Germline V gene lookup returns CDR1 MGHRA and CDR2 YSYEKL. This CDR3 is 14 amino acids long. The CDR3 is CASSQHTGRDGYTF. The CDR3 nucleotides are TGCGCCAGCAGCCAACATACAGGGAGGGATGGCTACACCTTC.

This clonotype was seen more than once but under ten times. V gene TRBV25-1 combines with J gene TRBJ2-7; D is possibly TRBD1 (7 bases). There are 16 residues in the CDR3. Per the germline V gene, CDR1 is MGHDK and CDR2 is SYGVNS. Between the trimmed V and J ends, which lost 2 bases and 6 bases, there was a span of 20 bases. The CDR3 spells CASSEIGGGGIGEQYF. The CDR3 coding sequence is TGTGCCAGCAGTGAAATTGGAGGAGGGGGCATTGGCGAGCAGTACTTC.

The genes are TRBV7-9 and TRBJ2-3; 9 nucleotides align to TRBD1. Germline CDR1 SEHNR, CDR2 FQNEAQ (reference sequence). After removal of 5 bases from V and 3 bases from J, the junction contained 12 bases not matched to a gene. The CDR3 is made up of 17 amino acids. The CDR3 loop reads CASSPGWTGDFTDTQYF. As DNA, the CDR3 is TGTGCCAGCAGCCCGGGGTGGACAGGGGATTTTACAGATACGCAGTATTTT.

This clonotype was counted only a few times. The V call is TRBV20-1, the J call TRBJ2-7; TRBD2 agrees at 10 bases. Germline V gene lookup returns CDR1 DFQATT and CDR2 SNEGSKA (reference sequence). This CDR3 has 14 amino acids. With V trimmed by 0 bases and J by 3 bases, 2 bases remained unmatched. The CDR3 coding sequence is TGCAGTGCTAGAGATCTAGCGGGAGTCTACGAGCAGTACTTC. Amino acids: CSARDLAGVYEQYF.

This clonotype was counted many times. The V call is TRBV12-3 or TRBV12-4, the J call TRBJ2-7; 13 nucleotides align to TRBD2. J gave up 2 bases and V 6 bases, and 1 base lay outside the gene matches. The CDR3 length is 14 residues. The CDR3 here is CASRGLAGPYEQYF. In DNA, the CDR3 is TGTGCCAGCAGGGGACTAGCGGGACCCTACGAGCAGTACTTC.

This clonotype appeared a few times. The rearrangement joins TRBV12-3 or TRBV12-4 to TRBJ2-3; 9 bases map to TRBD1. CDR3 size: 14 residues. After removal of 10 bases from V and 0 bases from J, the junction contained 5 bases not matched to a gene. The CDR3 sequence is CATVGTGSTDTQYF. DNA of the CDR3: TGTGCCACCGTTGGGACAGGGAGCACAGATACGCAGTATTTT.